This T cell receptor (beta chain) was documented in a study of blood T cell repertoires in COVID-19. V shed 6 bases, J shed 5 bases, and the junction held 7 bases outside the gene matches. The CDR3 consists of 15 residues. From germline, CDR1 is SGHAT and CDR2 FQNNGV. The data were produced by immunoSEQ multiplex PCR, yet TCRdb's version contains in-frame clones alone and is incomplete. The repertoire includes fewer than 250,000 clones, approximately 80% of them detected once, and approximately 7.4% sits in the top ten. Individuals aged roughly 18 to 95 years were recruited from some 26 US areas. The chain couples TRBV11-2 to TRBJ2-5; 12 positions agree with TRBD1. Input material: PBMCs or T cells enriched from blood (not recorded which). The receptor comes from a woman aged 40 to 49 with acute COVID-19. DNA of the CDR3: TGTGCCAGCAGTCGGGACAGGGGGCGCTCGGAGACCCAGTACTTC. It is translated as CASSRDRGRSETQYF.